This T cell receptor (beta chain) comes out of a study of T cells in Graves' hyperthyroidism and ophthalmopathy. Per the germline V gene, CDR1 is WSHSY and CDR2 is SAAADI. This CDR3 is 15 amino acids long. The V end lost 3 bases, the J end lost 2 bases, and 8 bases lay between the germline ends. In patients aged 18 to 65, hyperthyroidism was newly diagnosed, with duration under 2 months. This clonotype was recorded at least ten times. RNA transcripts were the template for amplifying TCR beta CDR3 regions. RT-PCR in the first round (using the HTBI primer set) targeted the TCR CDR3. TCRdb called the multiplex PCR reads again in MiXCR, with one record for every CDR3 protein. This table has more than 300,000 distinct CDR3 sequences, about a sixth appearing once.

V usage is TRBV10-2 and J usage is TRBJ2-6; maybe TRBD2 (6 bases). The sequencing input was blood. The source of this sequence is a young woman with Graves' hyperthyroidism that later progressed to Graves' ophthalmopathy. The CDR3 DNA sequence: TGCGCCAGCAGTGATCCGGGGGCTGGGGCCAACGTCCTGACTTTC. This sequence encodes CASSDPGAGANVLTF.